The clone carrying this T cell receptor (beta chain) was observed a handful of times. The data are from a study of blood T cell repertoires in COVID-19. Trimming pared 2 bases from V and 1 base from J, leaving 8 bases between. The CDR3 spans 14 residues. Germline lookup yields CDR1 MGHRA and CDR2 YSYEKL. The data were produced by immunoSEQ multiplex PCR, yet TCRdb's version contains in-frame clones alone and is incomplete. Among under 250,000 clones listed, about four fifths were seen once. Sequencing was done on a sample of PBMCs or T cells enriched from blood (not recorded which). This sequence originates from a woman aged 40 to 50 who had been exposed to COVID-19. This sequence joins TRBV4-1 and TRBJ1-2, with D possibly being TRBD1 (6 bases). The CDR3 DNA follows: TGCGCCAGCAGCCAACAACAGGGTAACTATGGCTACACCTTC. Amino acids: CASSQQQGNYGYTF.